These 4 T cell receptor beta chains were sequenced from one sample in a study of post-analysis software for immune sequencing data. Their antigens are not known. Unique-molecular-identifier-tagged TCR beta cDNA libraries were used. TCRdb redid the calling of the PCR reads with MiXCR, one entry per CDR3 protein. The table records about 770,000 distinct CDR3 sequences, about half of them present only once. Study-level points and caveats: Patients showed TRBV5-6, TRBV5-1 and TRBV20-1 among roughly five TRBV segments more frequent than in controls.

What was sequenced was blood. These receptors were obtained from a girl aged 5-17 years with multiple sclerosis.

This clonotype was recorded at least ten times. The chain recombines TRBV9 with TRBJ2-5; a possible D gene is TRBD1 (5 bases). The CDR3 extends over 14 amino acids. Looked up from germline, CDR1 is SGDLS and CDR2 is YYNGEE. Trimming pared 3 bases from V and 0 bases from J, leaving 9 bases between. The CDR3 loop reads CASSERQHQETQYF. CDR3 nucleotides: TGTGCCAGCAGCGAGAGACAGCACCAAGAGACCCAGTACTTC.

V usage is TRBV20-1 and J usage is TRBJ1-1; D is unresolved. The CDR3 extends over 13 amino acids. The ends were cut back, 1 base at V and 4 bases at J, with 10 bases in the middle. The germline CDR1 and CDR2 sequences are DFQATT and SNEGSKA (reference sequence). The CDR3 sequence is CSARATSRTEAFF. The DNA of the CDR3 is TGCAGTGCTAGAGCGACGTCTCGCACTGAAGCTTTCTTT.

This clonotype was recorded once. The V gene is TRBV7-9, the J gene TRBJ2-3, with 14 nucleotides matching TRBD2. The CDR3 is 18 amino acids. Trimming removed 5 bases from V and 0 bases from J; junction bases left unmatched: 7. Germline values: CDR1 SEHNR, CDR2 FQNEAQ (reference sequence). CDR3 loop: CASSPGTSGRGSTDTQYF. The CDR3 nucleotides read TGTGCCAGCAGCCCCGGGACTAGCGGGAGAGGCAGCACAGATACGCAGTATTTT.

CDR3: CASSFSQGARNTEAFF. The CDR3 coding sequence is TGTGCCAGCAGTTTCTCACAGGGGGCGCGGAACACTGAAGCTTTCTTT. The J gene is TRBJ1-1, the V gene TRBV28; 9 bases match TRBD1. The CDR3 loop spans 16 amino acids. Germline V gene data show CDR1 as MDHEN and CDR2 as SYDVKM. V was pared by 3 bases and J by 1 base, with 6 bases of the junction left unmatched.